These T cell receptor beta chains were read from a single sample in a study of identical twins. One entry per CDR3 protein, called by TCRdb with MiXCR from the 5' RACE reads. The repertoire includes 500,000 to 550,000 distinct CDR3 sequences, around 20% of them detected once, and approximately 0.49% sits in the top ten. The same data also went into a second study, on yellow fever vaccine responses in identical twins.

The sequenced material came from CD4+ T cells sorted from blood. The receptors shown here come from a woman aged 18-35 years in good health. Each CDR3 is given with its conserved first and last residue. D genes are given only for firm matches. The listing skips clone size in some rows; elsewhere it reads once, few, many or a size class.

J gene: TRBJ2-1
clone size: few
CDR3 length: 17
D gene: TRBD2
V gene: TRBV11-2
CDR3 DNA: TGTGCCAGCAGCTTAATATGGGGCGGGGGGGCCAACAATGAGCAGTTCTTC
CDR3 protein: CASSLIWGGGANNEQFF

J gene: TRBJ2-7
clone size: .
CDR3 length: 15
D gene: TRBD1
V gene: TRBV12-3/TRBV12-4
CDR3 DNA: TGTGCCAGCAGTTTAGTACCGGGACAGGGGCACGAGCAGTACTTC
CDR3 protein: CASSLVPGQGHEQYF

J gene: TRBJ2-7
clone size: .
CDR3 length: 13
D gene: TRBD1
V gene: TRBV6-6
CDR3 DNA: TGTGCCACCTCGGGACAGAGCTCCTACGAGCAGTACTTC
CDR3 protein: CATSGQSSYEQYF

J gene: TRBJ2-7
clone size: few
CDR3 length: 15
D gene: .
V gene: TRBV29-1
CDR3 DNA: TGCAGCGTGACCGAGGGACTGTCGTCCCTCTACGAGCAGTACTTC
CDR3 protein: CSVTEGLSSLYEQYF

J gene: TRBJ2-4
clone size: .
CDR3 length: 17
D gene: TRBD2
V gene: TRBV7-2
CDR3 DNA: TGTGCCAGCAGCAAAACTAGCGGGGGGTTACTTGGAAACATTCAGTACTTC
CDR3 protein: CASSKTSGGLLGNIQYF

J gene: TRBJ2-5
clone size: .
CDR3 length: 16
D gene: TRBD2
V gene: TRBV7-3
CDR3 DNA: TGTGCCAGCAGCTTAACAGCGACTAGCGGGGGAGAGACCCAGTACTTC
CDR3 protein: CASSLTATSGGETQYF

J gene: TRBJ2-3
clone size: few
CDR3 length: 17
D gene: TRBD2
V gene: TRBV6-5
CDR3 DNA: TGTGCCAGCAGTTACTCGTCGCTAGCGGTATACACAGATACGCAGTATTTT
CDR3 protein: CASSYSSLAVYTDTQYF

J gene: TRBJ1-2
clone size: .
CDR3 length: 13
D gene: .
V gene: TRBV15
CDR3 DNA: TGTGCCACCAGCAGAGGGGTCCTCTATGGCTACACCTTC
CDR3 protein: CATSRGVLYGYTF

J gene: TRBJ2-7
clone size: .
CDR3 length: 16
D gene: .
V gene: TRBV7-3
CDR3 DNA: TGTGCCAGCAGCTTCCGGGAGGACAGGGTTTTTCCCGAGCAGTACTTC
CDR3 protein: CASSFREDRVFPEQYF

J gene: TRBJ2-5
clone size: few
CDR3 length: 14
D gene: .
V gene: TRBV25-1
CDR3 DNA: TGTGCCAGCAGCCCCATAAGGGGCCAAGAGACCCAGTACTTC
CDR3 protein: CASSPIRGQETQYF

J gene: TRBJ2-5
clone size: .
CDR3 length: 16
D gene: TRBD2
V gene: TRBV9
CDR3 DNA: TGTGCCAGCAGCGTAGGGCGGGGGGGAAACCAAGAGACCCAGTACTTC
CDR3 protein: CASSVGRGGNQETQYF

J gene: TRBJ2-3
clone size: .
CDR3 length: 14
D gene: .
V gene: TRBV5-1
CDR3 DNA: TGCGCCAGCAGCTCAAGCAGGCCGACAGATACGCAGTATTTT
CDR3 protein: CASSSSRPTDTQYF

J gene: TRBJ1-6
clone size: few
CDR3 length: 15
D gene: .
V gene: TRBV28
CDR3 DNA: TGTGCCAGCAGTTCGTCTAGGACAGCAATTTCACCCCTCCACTTT
CDR3 protein: CASSSSRTAISPLHF

J gene: TRBJ2-2
clone size: few
CDR3 length: 16
D gene: .
V gene: TRBV7-2
CDR3 DNA: TGTGCCAGCAGCGCCCGGACCCCGAGTCATGGCGGGGAGCTGTTTTTT
CDR3 protein: CASSARTPSHGGELFF

J gene: TRBJ2-2
clone size: few
CDR3 length: 14
D gene: TRBD2
V gene: TRBV28
CDR3 DNA: TGTGCCAGCAGTTTCTCCAGACTAGCGGGGGAGCTGTTTTTT
CDR3 protein: CASSFSRLAGELFF

J gene: TRBJ1-2
clone size: .
CDR3 length: 17
D gene: .
V gene: TRBV5-1
CDR3 DNA: TGCGCCAGCAGCTTGGGGGACCTGGGGATCCTCAACTATGGCTACACCTTC
CDR3 protein: CASSLGDLGILNYGYTF

J gene: TRBJ1-6
clone size: .
CDR3 length: 15
D gene: .
V gene: TRBV20-1
CDR3 DNA: TGCAGTGCTTTGACGCCAGGACGGAGTAATTCACCCCTCCACTTT
CDR3 protein: CSALTPGRSNSPLHF

J gene: TRBJ2-1
clone size: .
CDR3 length: 18
D gene: .
V gene: TRBV12-3/TRBV12-4
CDR3 DNA: TGTGCCATCTGTTTCGGGGGCTACGACTTCGCCGGAGGGAATGAGCAGTTCTTC
CDR3 protein: CAICFGGYDFAGGNEQFF

J gene: TRBJ1-1
clone size: .
CDR3 length: 11
D gene: .
V gene: TRBV20-1
CDR3 DNA: TGCAGTGCTAGTAACATGGGTGAAGCTTTCTTT
CDR3 protein: CSASNMGEAFF

J gene: TRBJ2-1
clone size: .
CDR3 length: 16
D gene: .
V gene: TRBV27
CDR3 DNA: TGTGCCAGCAGTTTATGGGGGGACACCCCTCACAATGAGCAGTTCTTC
CDR3 protein: CASSLWGDTPHNEQFF

J gene: TRBJ2-2
clone size: .
CDR3 length: 16
D gene: .
V gene: TRBV10-3
CDR3 DNA: TGTGCCATCACTGGACAGCCCGCAGAACACACCGGGGAGCTGTTTTTT
CDR3 protein: CAITGQPAEHTGELFF

J gene: TRBJ2-1
clone size: few
CDR3 length: 15
D gene: .
V gene: TRBV10-3
CDR3 DNA: TGTGCCATCAGTGATTTTCCGGGGTCGGAAAATGAGCAGTTCTTC
CDR3 protein: CAISDFPGSENEQFF

J gene: TRBJ2-1
clone size: few
CDR3 length: 11
D gene: .
V gene: TRBV6-6
CDR3 DNA: TGTGCCAGCGGCAGAGACAATGAGCAGTTCTTC
CDR3 protein: CASGRDNEQFF

J gene: TRBJ2-7
clone size: many
CDR3 length: 13
D gene: .
V gene: TRBV25-1
CDR3 DNA: TGTGCCAGCAGTGAAGGCAGTTTTTACGAGCAGTACTTC
CDR3 protein: CASSEGSFYEQYF

J gene: TRBJ2-2
clone size: .
CDR3 length: 16
D gene: .
V gene: TRBV2
CDR3 DNA: TGTGCCAGCAGTGATCCCAGGGGCGCTAACACCGGGGAGCTGTTTTTT
CDR3 protein: CASSDPRGANTGELFF

J gene: TRBJ2-2
clone size: few
CDR3 length: 11
D gene: TRBD2
V gene: TRBV29-1
CDR3 DNA: TGCAGCGTGCGGGAGACCGGGGAGCTGTTTTTT
CDR3 protein: CSVRETGELFF

J gene: TRBJ2-7
clone size: .
CDR3 length: 17
D gene: TRBD2
V gene: TRBV12-3/TRBV12-4
CDR3 DNA: TGTGCCAGCAGCCAGAGGGGAGGGACTAGCGGCTCCTACGAGCAGTACTTC
CDR3 protein: CASSQRGGTSGSYEQYF

J gene: TRBJ1-1
clone size: .
CDR3 length: 15
D gene: TRBD1
V gene: TRBV11-2
CDR3 DNA: TGTGCCAGCAGGTCAACCGGGACAGTGAACACTGAAGCTTTCTTT
CDR3 protein: CASRSTGTVNTEAFF

J gene: TRBJ1-1
clone size: few
CDR3 length: 12
D gene: TRBD1
V gene: TRBV25-1
CDR3 DNA: TGTGCCAGTACGGGACAGTGGTCTGAAGCTTTCTTT
CDR3 protein: CASTGQWSEAFF